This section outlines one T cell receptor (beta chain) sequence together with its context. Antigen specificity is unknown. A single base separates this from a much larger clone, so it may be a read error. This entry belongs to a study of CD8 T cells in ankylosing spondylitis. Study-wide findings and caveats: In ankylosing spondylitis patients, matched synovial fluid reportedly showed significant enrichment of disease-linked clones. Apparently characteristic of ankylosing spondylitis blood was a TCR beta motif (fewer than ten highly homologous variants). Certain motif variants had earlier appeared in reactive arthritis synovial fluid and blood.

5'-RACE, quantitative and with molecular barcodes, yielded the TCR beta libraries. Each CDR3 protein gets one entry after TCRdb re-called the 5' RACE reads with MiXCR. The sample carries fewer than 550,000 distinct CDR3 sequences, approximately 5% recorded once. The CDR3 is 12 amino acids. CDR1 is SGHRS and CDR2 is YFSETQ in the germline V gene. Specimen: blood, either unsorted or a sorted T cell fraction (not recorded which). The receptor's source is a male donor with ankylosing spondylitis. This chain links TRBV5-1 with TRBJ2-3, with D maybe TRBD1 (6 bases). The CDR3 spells CTSSFTGNAQYF. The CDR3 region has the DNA TGCACCAGCAGCTTTACAGGGAACGCGCAGTATTTT.